This T cell receptor beta chain was captured in a study of OX40 agonist ivuxolimab in advanced cancers. The overall study: Of the patients, three showed partial responses, one with hepatocellular carcinoma and two with cutaneous melanoma. Study-wide points: Patients who responded partially at 0.1-3.0 mg/kg showed clonal expansion ranking among the lowest. In the 0.1 to 3.0 mg/kg range, CD4+ and CD8+ blood T cells had expanded clonally by week 6.

Measured with immunoSEQ multiplex PCR; TCRdb has only the in-frame clones, and not every one. This sample carries roughly 97,000 clones, roughly nine tenths of them seen once, and the ten largest clones take roughly 5%. Germline V CDR1 and CDR2: MNHNS, SASEGT. V trimming: 2 bases; J trimming: 6 bases; junction bases outside the gene matches: 4. The CDR3 is 15 amino acids. Comment on this clone: Its antigen is currently unknown.

The rearrangement links TRBV6-1 to TRBJ2-1, with 10 bases aligning to TRBD2. The sequencing used CD4+ or CD8+ T cells sorted from blood, collected in a trial of the OX40 agonist ivuxolimab. This clonotype was sampled from an adult with an advanced solid tumor such as melanoma, head and neck, liver or kidney cancer. Here the CDR3 DNA reads TGTGCCAGCAGTGAACTAGCGGGGGCCCCCAATGAGCAGTTCTTC. Encoded protein: CASSELAGAPNEQFF.